This is a list of T cell receptor beta chains from one sample in a study of Ad26.COV2.S vaccination and SARS-CoV-2 variants. Using immunoSEQ multiplex PCR, the repertoire was profiled, and TCRdb retains in-frame clones only, with some absent. The sample includes just under 250,000 clones, approximately 88% seen only once; the top ten take about 10%. Here the sequenced sample was peripheral blood, taken in a trial of Ad26.COV2.S vaccine versus placebo. Receptors were obtained from a person aged 18-60 years who received the Ad26.COV2.S COVID-19 vaccine or a placebo. Each CDR3 is given with its conserved first and last residue. The order of the fields is clone size, D gene, J gene, V gene, CDR3 DNA, CDR3 protein. D genes are given only for firm matches. Clone size is given for some rows only: seen once, a few or many times, or a class if the clone is expanded.

size: -
D: TRBD2
J: TRBJ2-7
V: TRBV18
DNA: TGTGCCAGCTCACCAAGGAGCGGGACGGCCTACGAGCAGTACTTC
CDR3: CASSPRSGTAYEQYF

size: -
D: TRBD2
J: TRBJ2-5
V: TRBV2
DNA: TGTGCCAGCAGTGAAGCGCAAGGGACTAGCATATTGGAGACCCAGTACTTC
CDR3: CASSEAQGTSILETQYF

size: once
D: TRBD2
J: TRBJ2-1
V: TRBV14
DNA: TGTGCCAGCAGCCAAGGGACGGGGGGCAATGAGCAGTTCTTC
CDR3: CASSQGTGGNEQFF

size: -
D: -
J: TRBJ2-7
V: TRBV6-2/TRBV6-3
DNA: TGTGCCAGCAGTCCCCGACGACTGGACGAGCAGTACTTC
CDR3: CASSPRRLDEQYF

size: -
D: -
J: TRBJ2-7
V: TRBV20-1
DNA: TGCAGCGCGGGGGCCTCCTACGAGCAGTACTTC
CDR3: CSAGASYEQYF

size: many
D: -
J: TRBJ2-1
V: TRBV6-6
DNA: TGTGCCAGCAGTAAGGGAGAGGTTTACAATGAGCAGTTCTTC
CDR3: CASSKGEVYNEQFF

size: few
D: TRBD2
J: TRBJ2-7
V: TRBV10-3
DNA: TGTGCCATCAGTGGGAAAACTAGCGGGGCCCCGGGCGAGCAGTACTTC
CDR3: CAISGKTSGAPGEQYF

size: -
D: -
J: TRBJ1-1
V: TRBV7-2
DNA: TGTGCCAGCAGCTCAAGCCCGGCGGGGAAAGCTTTCTTT
CDR3: CASSSSPAGKAFF

size: -
D: -
J: TRBJ2-7
V: TRBV7-9
DNA: TGTGCCAGCGGGGGGTCCTGGTCATACGAGCAGTACTTC
CDR3: CASGGSWSYEQYF

size: -
D: -
J: TRBJ1-1
V: TRBV7-2
DNA: TGTGCCAGCAGCTTACCCCCGGGACGGACTAACACTGAAGCTTTCTTT
CDR3: CASSLPPGRTNTEAFF

size: -
D: -
J: TRBJ2-3
V: TRBV7-2
DNA: TGTGCCAGCAGCTTAGGGGACGGGTACACAGATACGCAGTATTTT
CDR3: CASSLGDGYTDTQYF

size: -
D: TRBD2
J: TRBJ2-1
V: TRBV7-9
DNA: TGTGCCAGCAGCTGGACTAGCGGGAGGGCCATGAATGAGCAGTTCTTC
CDR3: CASSWTSGRAMNEQFF

size: -
D: -
J: TRBJ2-7
V: TRBV10-3
DNA: TGTGCCATCAGTGAGCGTTTGGTCGGAGACTCCTACGAGCAGTACTTC
CDR3: CAISERLVGDSYEQYF

size: -
D: -
J: TRBJ2-1
V: TRBV28
DNA: TGTGCCAGCACCGGGGCAGGGACCTACAATGAGCAGTTCTTC
CDR3: CASTGAGTYNEQFF

size: -
D: TRBD2
J: TRBJ2-2
V: TRBV3-1/TRBV3-2
DNA: TGTGCCACGTATAGCGGGGCCAACACCGGGGAGCTGTTTTTT
CDR3: CATYSGANTGELFF

size: -
D: -
J: TRBJ2-1
V: TRBV4-1
DNA: TGCGCCAGCAGCCAAGAGTTCGAGGGGTCCTACAATGAGCAGTTCTTC
CDR3: CASSQEFEGSYNEQFF

size: -
D: -
J: TRBJ2-5
V: TRBV3-1/TRBV3-2
DNA: TGTGCCAGCAGCTTTCGGCCCGGGGTTCAGTACTTC
CDR3: CASSFRPGVQYF